The 30 T cell receptor beta chains reported below all come from one sample, sequenced in a study of Graves' ophthalmopathy and Graves' hyperthyroidism. TCR beta CDR3 regions were amplified from RNA transcripts. The first-round RT-PCR employed HTBI primers together with the Qiagen OneStep RT-PCR kit. A multiplex PCR was then performed as the second round. TCRdb re-called the multiplex PCR reads through MiXCR, storing one row per CDR3 protein. The sample consists of over a million distinct CDR3 sequences, less than 45% of them appearing once. The sample taken for sequencing was peripheral blood or thyroid tissue (not recorded which). These TCRs come from an adult man with Graves' hyperthyroidism.

The J gene is TRBJ2-5, the V gene TRBV7-9; 7 bases agree with TRBD1. Germline loops: CDR1 SEHNR, CDR2 FQNEAQ (reference sequence). This CDR3 has 15 amino acids. V lost 6 bases to trimming and J lost 2 bases; unmatched junction nucleotides: 9. The DNA of the CDR3 is TGTGCCAGCAGGAAGGGACAGAGGGGACAAGAGACCCAGTACTTC. Amino acid sequence: CASRKGQRGQETQYF.

The chain couples TRBV5-1 to TRBJ2-5; 8 bases map to TRBD2. V lost 0 bases, J lost 3 bases, and 4 bases stayed unmatched. CDR3 length: 15 amino acids. CDR1 is SGHRS and CDR2 is YFSETQ in the germline V gene. The CDR3 coding sequence is TGCGCCAGCAGCTTGGAACTAGCGGCTGAAGAGACCCAGTACTTC. Translated, it gives CASSLELAAEETQYF.

The rearrangement links TRBV29-1 to TRBJ2-5; 9 bases line up with TRBD2. Germline lookup yields CDR1 SQVTM and CDR2 ANQGSEA. This CDR3 has 14 residues. Unmatched junction bases numbered 7, after V lost 3 bases and J lost 5 bases. CDR3 loop: CSVELAGSLETQYF. CDR3 sequence (DNA): TGCAGCGTTGAGCTAGCGGGGTCGTTGGAGACCCAGTACTTC.

Remarks on this clonotype: Relative to the germline gene, one junction end is altered; a read error may explain this. This chain links TRBV5-1 with TRBJ1-2, with 8 bases fitting TRBD1. From germline, CDR1 is SGHRS and CDR2 YFSETQ. This CDR3 has 11 amino acids. The CDR3 is CASTRDRGYTF. In DNA form, the CDR3 reads TGTGCCAGCACCCGGGACAGGGGCTACACCTTC.

Remarks on this clonotype: Compared with germline, one end of the junction differs, possibly owing to a read error. The chain carries TRBV5-1 and TRBJ1-2; D not resolved. Per the germline V gene, CDR1 is SGHRS and CDR2 is YFSETQ. The CDR3 has 11 amino acids. The CDR3 here is CTSRDVYGYTF. Here the CDR3 DNA reads TGCACCAGCAGAGACGTCTATGGCTACACCTTC.

This clonotype came up a few times. The genes are TRBV10-3 and TRBJ1-5; D is undetermined. Germline CDR1 is ENHRY and CDR2 is SYGVKD. V lost 5 bases and J lost 4, with 9 bases in between. This CDR3 contains 13 residues. CDR3 bases: TGTGCCATCAGTCCCGAAGAGAATCAGCCCCAGCATTTT. This codes for CAISPEENQPQHF.

This clonotype was seen repeatedly, ten times or more. The chain uses TRBV19 and TRBJ1-1; D remains unclear. The V gene lost 6 bases and the J gene lost 0 bases, with 17 bases spanning the gap. The CDR3 spans 16 residues. Germline V lookup: CDR1 LNHDA, CDR2 SQIVND (reference sequence). CDR3 loop: CASRTLATDLNTEAFF. The CDR3 coding sequence is TGTGCCAGTAGAACCCTCGCGACGGACTTGAACACTGAAGCTTTCTTT.

The V and J genes are TRBV12-3 or TRBV12-4 and TRBJ1-5; no firm D call. V lost 4 bases to trimming and J lost 7 bases, with 14 bases between them. CDR3 length: 14 amino acids. Here the CDR3 DNA reads TGTGCCAGCAGTTCCAACGGCGGCGTGCAGCCCCAGCATTTT. This gives the protein CASSSNGGVQPQHF.

This clonotype was recorded at least ten times. V is TRBV20-1 and J is TRBJ1-5; a weak D match, TRBD1 (5 bases). The V gene lost 3 bases and the J gene lost 3 bases, with 18 bases spanning the gap. The CDR3 runs 16 residues. Germline lookup yields CDR1 DFQATT and CDR2 SNEGSKA (reference sequence). The CDR3 DNA reads as TGCAGTGCTAGGATGGTTGGGGGAGGCCTCAATCAGCCCCAGCATTTT. The encoded protein is CSARMVGGGLNQPQHF.

This clonotype showed up many times. This chain connects TRBV24-1 to TRBJ2-5, with TRBD1 matching 9 bases. V lost 3 bases and J lost 5; bases outside the gene matches: 3. The length of the CDR3 is 14 residues. Germline V gene data show CDR1 as KGHDR and CDR2 as SFDVKD. The CDR3 DNA reads as TGTGCCACCAGTGATCGGACAGGGGTTGAGACCCAGTACTTC. It is translated as CATSDRTGVETQYF.

The V gene is TRBV29-1, the J gene TRBJ2-5; no definite D call. Germline CDR1 SQVTM, CDR2 ANQGSEA. V was shortened by 8 bases and J by 2 bases, with 3 bases between the two germline ends. There are 9 residues in the CDR3. As DNA, the CDR3 is TGCAGCTTACAAGAGACCCAGTACTTC. This codes for CSLQETQYF.

V is TRBV20-1 and J is TRBJ2-7; 7 nucleotides line up with TRBD1. Germline-derived CDR1 and CDR2 are DFQATT and SNEGSKA (reference sequence). V was pared by 3 bases and J by 3 bases, with 8 bases of the junction left unmatched. The CDR3 runs to 14 residues. CDR3 sequence: CSASYGTEYYEQYF. CDR3 bases: TGCAGTGCTAGTTACGGGACAGAGTACTACGAGCAGTACTTC.

V is TRBV19 and J is TRBJ1-1; D not certain. CDR1 is LNHDA, CDR2 SQIVND, per germline (reference sequence). The CDR3 contains 18 residues. V dropped 6 bases and J dropped 3 bases, with 26 bases sitting between them. The CDR3 reads CASRGLAGDQRVDTEAFF. CDR3 bases: TGTGCCAGTAGAGGACTAGCGGGAGATCAGCGGGTGGACACTGAAGCTTTCTTT.

This clonotype has only a few counts. The genes are TRBV12-3 or TRBV12-4 and TRBJ2-2, with 8 bases lining up with TRBD2. This CDR3 has 16 amino acids. V lost 6 bases to trimming and J lost 4 bases; unmatched junction nucleotides: 10. CDR3 coding DNA: TGTGCCAGCAGAGAAGCCAGCGGGAGTACCACCGGGGAGCTGTTTTTT. This sequence encodes CASREASGSTTGELFF.

Many counts were recorded for this clonotype. CDR3 loop: CASRTNRGRRSTEAFF. The CDR3 DNA reads TGTGCCAGCAGGACAAACAGGGGGCGGAGAAGCACTGAAGCTTTCTTT. The chain carries TRBV6-5 and TRBJ1-1; 9 nucleotides align to TRBD1. The CDR3 extends over 16 amino acids. The germline V gene has CDR1 MNHEY and CDR2 SVGAGI. The V segment lost 6 bases and the J segment 4 bases; nucleotides outside the gene matches: 12.

This clonotype was detected many times. The chain uses TRBV19 and TRBJ1-2; perhaps TRBD1 as D (6 bases). Germline V gene lookup returns CDR1 LNHDA and CDR2 SQIVND (reference sequence). There are 13 residues in the CDR3. The ends were cut back, 8 bases at V and 5 bases at J, with 15 bases in the middle. The CDR3 here is CASFPGTRYGYTF. The CDR3 bases are TGTGCCAGTTTTCCCGGGACAAGATATGGCTACACCTTC.

The rearrangement joins TRBV29-1 to TRBJ2-1, with TRBD2 matching over 11 bases. The CDR3 spans 15 residues. CDR1 and CDR2 (germline): SQVTM, ANQGSEA. With V trimmed by 6 bases and J by 3 bases, 7 bases remained unmatched. This CDR3 reads CSVVLTSGSYNEQFF. CDR3 DNA sequence: TGCAGCGTGGTCCTTACTAGCGGGAGCTACAATGAGCAGTTCTTC.

Turning to this clonotype: This could be a read error, since a much larger clone is one nucleotide away. The V gene is TRBV10-3, the J gene TRBJ2-5, with D perhaps given as TRBD1 or TRBD2 (6 bases each). This CDR3 comprises 17 residues. Trimming took 6 bases from V and 4 from J, leaving 24 bases between them. CDR1 is ENHRY and CDR2 is SYGVKD in the germline V gene. The CDR3 here is CAISRDISGGLRETQYF. CDR3 in DNA: TGTGCCATCAGCCGGGACATCTCTGGGGGGCTACGAGAGACCCAGTACTTC.

The chain has TRBV12-3 or TRBV12-4 and TRBJ1-4; maybe TRBD1 (6 bases). The CDR3 contains 16 residues. V was shortened by 3 bases and J by 7 bases, with 18 bases between the two germline ends. CDR3 coding DNA: TGTGCCAGCAGTTTCGCAGGGGTTGTGTTCAGTGAAAAACTGTTTTTT. Translating gives CASSFAGVVFSEKLFF.

The V call is TRBV15, the J call TRBJ2-5; D could derive from TRBD1 or TRBD2 (6 bases each). From germline, CDR1 is LNHNV and CDR2 YYDKDF (reference sequence). Deletions cut 1 base from V and 9 bases from J, with 21 bases between. The CDR3 is made up of 16 amino acids. The CDR3 nucleotides are TGTGCCACCAGCAGAGCCCTACCGGGGGCAGCGCAGCCCCAGTACTTC. Residues: CATSRALPGAAQPQYF.

The chain combines TRBV19 with TRBJ2-7, with D possibly TRBD1 on 6 matching bases. CDR3 length equals 15 residues. Trimming removed 9 bases from V and 1 base from J, with 19 bases in between. Germline lookup yields CDR1 LNHDA and CDR2 SQIVND (reference sequence). This CDR3 is CASSFARGRSYEQYF. CDR3 in DNA: TGTGCCAGCAGTTTCGCCAGGGGTAGATCCTACGAGCAGTACTTC.

Turning to this clonotype: One end of the junction does not line up with germline, which may come from a read error. The CDR3 here is CSVGTGGSGYGYTF. Written as DNA, the CDR3 is TGCAGCGTCGGGACAGGGGGCTCGGGCTATGGCTACACCTTC. The chain joins TRBV11-2 to TRBJ1-2; 12 bases are a match to TRBD1. The CDR3 spans 14 residues. Germline V gene sequence: CDR1 SGHAT, CDR2 FQNNGV. Full variable domain (remainder filled in from reference TRBV11-2 and TRBJ1-2): EAGVAQSPRYKIIEKRQSVAFWCNPISGHATLYWYQQILGQGPKLLIQFQNNGVVDDSQLPKDRFSAERLKGVDSTLKIQPAKLEDSAVYLCSVGTGGSGYGYTFGSGTRLTVV.

The chain has TRBV7-2 and TRBJ2-3; no clear D gene. Trimming cost V 2 bases and J 6 bases, with 6 bases left between them. The CDR3 is 12 amino acids. Germline lookup yields CDR1 SGHTA and CDR2 FQGNSA. The CDR3 is CASSLQSDTQYF. The CDR3 nucleotides read TGTGCCAGCAGCTTACAGTCCGATACGCAGTATTTT.

As to this clonotype: Just one base apart from a much larger clone, this may be a read error. The rearrangement links TRBV5-1 to TRBJ2-7, with TRBD2 as a possible D gene (5 bases). Looked up from germline, CDR1 is SGHRS and CDR2 is YFSETQ. The CDR3 contains 16 residues. CDR3 region: CASSLFGESQAYEQHF. The CDR3 DNA is TGCGCCAGCAGCTTGTTTGGGGAGAGTCAAGCCTACGAGCAGCACTTC.

This clonotype has just a few counts. The rearrangement links TRBV10-3 to TRBJ2-4, with D possibly TRBD1 on 6 matching bases. The ends were cut back, 2 bases at V and 3 bases at J, with 17 bases in the middle. Germline lookup yields CDR1 ENHRY and CDR2 SYGVKD. The CDR3 sequence is 17 residues long. The CDR3 coding sequence is TGTGCCATCAGTGAGACGGGACATACTCTTGACAAAAACATTCAGTACTTC. Translation: CAISETGHTLDKNIQYF.

This clonotype was counted many times. The chain joins TRBV11-2 to TRBJ1-1, with TRBD1 as a possible D gene (6 bases). The CDR3 length is 15 residues. With 6 bases removed from V and 1 base from J, the gap between germline ends came to 15 bases. The V gene's germline CDR1 is SGHAT and CDR2 FQNNGV. The CDR3 DNA sequence: TGTGCCAGCAGTCAACAGGGATTCCAGAACACTGAAGCTTTCTTT. It encodes CASSQQGFQNTEAFF. The whole variable domain, filled in from reference TRBV11-2 and TRBJ1-1, reads EAGVAQSPRYKIIEKRQSVAFWCNPISGHATLYWYQQILGQGPKLLIQFQNNGVVDDSQLPKDRFSAERLKGVDSTLKIQPAKLEDSAVYLCASSQQGFQNTEAFFGQGTRLTVV.

The CDR3 here is CSARPLDLGPQHF. The CDR3 nucleotides are TGCAGTGCTAGACCCCTGGATCTGGGGCCCCAGCATTTT. The J gene is TRBJ1-5, the V gene TRBV20-1; D is unresolved. Germline V gene lookup returns CDR1 DFQATT and CDR2 SNEGSKA (reference sequence). The V end lost 2 bases, the J end lost 9 bases, and 14 bases lay between the germline ends. This CDR3 is built from 13 residues.

In its sample, this clonotype was seen many times. This chain connects TRBV29-1 to TRBJ1-2; 8 nucleotides align to TRBD1. Trimming cost V 6 bases and J 1 base; bases outside gene matches: 4. This CDR3 region has 13 residues. Germline-derived CDR1 and CDR2 are SQVTM and ANQGSEA. CDR3 loop: CSVGTGNNYGYTF. The CDR3, as DNA: TGCAGCGTCGGGACAGGAAATAACTATGGCTACACCTTC.

This clonotype was counted at least ten times. This chain joins TRBV7-8 and TRBJ1-4; D ambiguous. Germline assignment: CDR1 SGHVS and CDR2 FQNEAQ. The V end lost 5 bases, the J end lost 8 bases, and 18 bases lay between the germline ends. The CDR3 has 15 amino acids. In nucleotides, the CDR3 is TGTGCCAGCAGCCCTGGTGGCAGGCTAGGGGAAAAACTGTTTTTT. It is translated as CASSPGGRLGEKLFF.

This clonotype was observed a handful of times. The chain combines TRBV4-2 with TRBJ1-2; D is uncertain. V lost 4 bases to trimming and J lost 5 bases, with 11 bases between them. CDR3 length equals 13 residues. CDR1 is LGHNA and CDR2 is YNFKEQ in the germline V gene. The CDR3 DNA reads TGTGCCAGCAGCCCCAAGCTCTGGTATGGCTACACCTTC. Translating gives CASSPKLWYGYTF.